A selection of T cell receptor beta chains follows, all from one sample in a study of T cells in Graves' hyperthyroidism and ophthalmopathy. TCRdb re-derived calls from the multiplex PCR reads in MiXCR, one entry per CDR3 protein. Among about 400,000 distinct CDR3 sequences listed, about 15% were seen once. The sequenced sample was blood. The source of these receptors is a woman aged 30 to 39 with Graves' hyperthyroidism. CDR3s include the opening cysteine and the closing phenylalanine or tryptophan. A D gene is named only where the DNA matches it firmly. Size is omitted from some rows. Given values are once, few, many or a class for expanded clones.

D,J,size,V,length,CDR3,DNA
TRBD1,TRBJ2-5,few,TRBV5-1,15,CASSLVAGTAETQYF,TGCGCCAGCAGCTTGGTCGCAGGGACAGCGGAGACCCAGTACTTC
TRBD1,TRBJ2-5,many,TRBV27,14,CASRMTGVQETQYF,TGTGCCAGCAGAATGACAGGGGTCCAAGAGACCCAGTACTTC
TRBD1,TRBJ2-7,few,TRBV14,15,CASSQESRGPYEQYF,TGTGCCAGCAGCCAAGAGTCCAGGGGGCCTTACGAGCAGTACTTC
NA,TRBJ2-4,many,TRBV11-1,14,CASSLATGLNIQYF,TGTGCCAGCAGCTTAGCGACAGGTTTAAACATTCAGTACTTC
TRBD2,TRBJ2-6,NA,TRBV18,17,CASSPTSGSSGANVLTF,TGTGCCAGCTCACCGACTAGCGGAAGCTCTGGGGCCAACGTCCTGACTTTC
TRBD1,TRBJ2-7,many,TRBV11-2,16,CASSLPSGTGSYEQYF,TGTGCCAGCAGCCTGCCCTCGGGGACAGGTTCCTACGAGCAGTACTTC
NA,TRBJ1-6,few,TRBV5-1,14,CASSLEVVRSPLHF,TGCGCCAGCAGCTTGGAGGTGGTTCGCTCACCCCTCCACTTT
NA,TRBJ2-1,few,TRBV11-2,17,CASSLFGRGSSYNEQFF,TGTGCCAGCAGCTTATTTGGGCGGGGTAGCTCCTACAATGAGCAGTTCTTC
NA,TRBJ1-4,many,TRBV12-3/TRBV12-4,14,CASSPRDGNEKLFF,TGTGCCAGCAGTCCCCGGGACGGGAATGAAAAACTGTTTTTT
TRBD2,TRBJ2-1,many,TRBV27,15,CASSLTREAYNEQFF,TGTGCCAGCAGTTTAACGCGGGAGGCCTACAATGAGCAGTTCTTC
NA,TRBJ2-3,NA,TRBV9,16,CASSVGIRGKTDTQYF,TGTGCCAGCAGCGTAGGTATAAGGGGGAAGACAGATACGCAGTATTTT
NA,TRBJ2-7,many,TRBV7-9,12,CASSTGVYEQYF,TGTGCCAGCAGCACCGGGGTCTACGAGCAGTACTTC
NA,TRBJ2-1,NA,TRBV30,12,CAWSVRGRGPFF,TGTGCCTGGAGTGTAAGGGGGAGGGGTCCGTTCTTC
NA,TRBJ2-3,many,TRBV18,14,CASSPLRDTDTQYF,TGTGCCAGCTCACCACTCAGGGACACAGATACGCAGTATTTT
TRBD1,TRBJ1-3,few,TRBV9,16,CASSVRDRGGGNTIYF,TGTGCCAGCAGCGTAAGGGACAGGGGTGGAGGAAACACCATATATTTT
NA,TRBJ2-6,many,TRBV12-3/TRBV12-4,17,CASSLPTRSSGANVLTF,TGTGCCAGCAGCCTCCCCACGAGGAGCTCTGGGGCCAACGTCCTGACTTTC
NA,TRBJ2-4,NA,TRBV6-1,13,CASENIAKNIQYF,TGTGCCAGCGAGAATATAGCCAAAAACATTCAGTACTTC
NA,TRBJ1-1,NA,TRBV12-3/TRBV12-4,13,CASSLAENTEAFF,TGTGCCAGCAGTTTAGCAGAGAACACTGAAGCTTTCTTT
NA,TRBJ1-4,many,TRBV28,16,CASSLPRGGANEKLFF,TGTGCCAGCAGTTTACCCCGCGGGGGAGCTAATGAAAAACTGTTTTTT
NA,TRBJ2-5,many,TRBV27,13,CASSRGTAGPQYF,TGTGCCAGCAGTAGAGGGACGGCGGGTCCCCAGTACTTC
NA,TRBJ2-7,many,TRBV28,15,CASSLSAPGAGEQYF,TGTGCCAGCAGTTTATCAGCCCCAGGGGCGGGGGAGCAGTACTTC
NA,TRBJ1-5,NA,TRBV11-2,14,CASSSGGINQPQHF,TGTGCCAGCAGCTCGGGGGGAATCAATCAGCCCCAGCATTTT
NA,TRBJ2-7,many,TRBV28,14,CASTPLRTSYEQYF,TGTGCCAGCACCCCTCTCAGGACATCCTACGAGCAGTACTTC
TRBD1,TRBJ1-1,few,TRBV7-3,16,CASSLIRQGANTEAFF,TGTGCCAGCAGCCTAATAAGACAGGGAGCGAACACTGAAGCTTTCTTT
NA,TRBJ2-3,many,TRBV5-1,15,CASSLGDRRTDTQYF,TGCGCCAGCAGCTTGGGGGACCGACGCACAGATACGCAGTATTTT
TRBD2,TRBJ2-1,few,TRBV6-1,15,CASNLAGGPYNEQFF,TGTGCCAGCAATCTAGCGGGAGGGCCCTACAATGAGCAGTTCTTC
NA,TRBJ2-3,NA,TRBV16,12,CASSVDRGTQYF,TGTGCCAGCAGCGTGGATCGGGGTACGCAGTATTTT
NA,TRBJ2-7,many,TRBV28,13,CASMVARSYEQYF,TGTGCCAGCATGGTTGCGAGATCCTACGAGCAGTACTTC
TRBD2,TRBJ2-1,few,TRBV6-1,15,CASSVIGRISDEQFF,TGTGCCAGCAGTGTCATCGGGAGGATTTCCGATGAGCAGTTCTTC
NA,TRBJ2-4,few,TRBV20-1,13,CSARLVQSDIQYF,TGCAGTGCTAGACTAGTTCAGTCGGACATTCAGTACTTC
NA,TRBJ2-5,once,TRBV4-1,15,CASSQEGKSPGTQYF,TGCGCCAGCAGCCAAGAAGGGAAATCTCCGGGGACCCAGTACTTC
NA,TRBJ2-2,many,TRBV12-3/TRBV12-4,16,CASTLRSQLNTGELFF,TGTGCCAGCACCTTGAGGAGTCAGCTGAACACCGGGGAGCTGTTTTTT
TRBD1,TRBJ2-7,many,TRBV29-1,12,CSAGTGSYEQYF,TGCAGCGCCGGGACAGGGTCCTACGAGCAGTACTTC
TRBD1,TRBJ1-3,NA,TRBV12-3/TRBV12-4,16,CASSGTGGAKGNTIYF,TGTGCCAGCAGTGGAACAGGGGGCGCGAAAGGAAACACCATATATTTT
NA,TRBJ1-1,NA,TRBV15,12,CATRHLTTEAFF,TGTGCCACCAGGCACCTTACCACTGAAGCTTTCTTT
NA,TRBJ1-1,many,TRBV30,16,CAWSHGVAPPNTEAFF,TGTGCCTGGAGTCACGGGGTTGCGCCCCCGAACACTGAAGCTTTCTTT
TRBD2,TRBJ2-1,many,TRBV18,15,CASSPTSGFLGEQFF,TGTGCCAGCTCACCCACTAGCGGGTTTTTAGGTGAGCAGTTCTTC
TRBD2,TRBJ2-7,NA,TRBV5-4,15,CASSPYTSGPYEQYF,TGTGCCAGCAGCCCTTATACTAGCGGGCCCTACGAGCAGTACTTC
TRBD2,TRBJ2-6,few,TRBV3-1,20,CASSLNERLAGFTGANVLTF,TGTGCCAGCAGCCTTAATGAGAGACTAGCGGGATTTACTGGGGCCAACGTCCTGACTTTC
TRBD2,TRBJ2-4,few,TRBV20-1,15,CSPRTSGRAGNIQYF,TGCAGTCCAAGGACTAGCGGGAGGGCTGGAAACATTCAGTACTTC
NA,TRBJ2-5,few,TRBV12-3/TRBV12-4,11,CASSSPGALNF,TGTGCCAGCAGTTCCCCCGGGGCATTAAACTTC
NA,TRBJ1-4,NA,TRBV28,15,CASSRRGLSFEKLFF,TGTGCCAGCAGCCGCCGGGGCCTCAGTTTCGAAAAACTGTTTTTT
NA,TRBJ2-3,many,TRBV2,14,CASSRTTVTDTQYF,TGTGCCAGCAGTCGGACTACTGTCACAGATACGCAGTATTTT
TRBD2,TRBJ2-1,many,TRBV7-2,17,CASRRTGTSVNLGEQFF,TGTGCCAGCAGACGTACCGGGACTAGCGTCAATTTGGGTGAGCAGTTCTTC
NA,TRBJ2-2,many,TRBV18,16,CASSPYGGPNTGELFF,TGTGCCAGCTCACCGTACGGGGGCCCGAACACCGGGGAGCTGTTTTTT
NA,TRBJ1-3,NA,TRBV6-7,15,CASSYFPYSGNTIYF,TGTGCCAGCAGTTACTTTCCTTACTCTGGAAACACCATATATTTT
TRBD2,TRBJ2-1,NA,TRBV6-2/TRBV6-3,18,CASSNVGTSGGSYNEQFF,TGTGCCAGCAGCAACGTCGGGACTAGCGGGGGCTCCTACAATGAGCAGTTCTTC
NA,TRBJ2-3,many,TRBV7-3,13,CASSSGPTDTQYF,TGTGCCAGCAGCTCGGGGCCCACAGATACGCAGTATTTT
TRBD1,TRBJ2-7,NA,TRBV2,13,CASLGTGDYGQYF,TGTGCCAGCCTCGGGACAGGGGATTACGGGCAGTACTTC
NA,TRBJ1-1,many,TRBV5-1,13,CASGPGGNTEAFF,TGCGCCAGCGGCCCGGGGGGGAACACTGAAGCTTTCTTT
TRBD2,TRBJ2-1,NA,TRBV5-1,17,CASSLAASGSSYNEQFF,TGCGCCAGCAGCCTGGCGGCTAGCGGGAGCTCCTACAATGAGCAGTTCTTC
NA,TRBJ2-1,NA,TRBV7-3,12,CASSETGNEQFF,TGTGCCAGCAGCGAAACGGGCAATGAGCAGTTCTTC
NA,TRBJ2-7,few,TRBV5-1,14,CASSSGLVNYEQYF,TGCGCCAGCAGCTCTGGACTCGTTAATTACGAGCAGTACTTC
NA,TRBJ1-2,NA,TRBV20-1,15,CSPRWDPVRRYGYTF,TGCAGCCCCCGGTGGGACCCGGTACGACGGTATGGCTACACCTTC
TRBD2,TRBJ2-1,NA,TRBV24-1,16,CATSDSGLVRYNEQFF,TGTGCCACCAGTGATTCTGGACTAGTCCGATACAATGAGCAGTTCTTC
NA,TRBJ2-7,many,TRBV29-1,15,CSVVPNTGRAYEQYF,TGCAGCGTTGTTCCAAATACAGGAAGGGCCTACGAGCAGTACTTC
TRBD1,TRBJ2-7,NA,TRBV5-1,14,CASSFDRVPYEQYF,TGCGCCAGCAGCTTTGACAGGGTCCCATACGAGCAGTACTTC